This record covers a single T cell receptor (beta chain). Its antigen is not identified. The data derive from a study of T-cell memory formation after mild COVID-19. Study-wide context: TCR clusters showed largely donor specificity. The study's findings and limits: Among CD4+ contracting clones, most were CM and EM, and CD8+ ones EMRA.

The CDR3 runs to 14 residues. V shed 4 bases and J 4 bases; nucleotides not matched to a gene: 4. The V gene's germline CDR1 is LGHNT and CDR2 FRNRAP. cDNA libraries for TCR alpha and TCR beta, carrying sample barcodes and UMIs, came from 5'RACE with constant-segment primers. TCRdb used MiXCR to reprocess the 5' RACE reads, holding one entry per CDR3 protein. The sample records 380,000 or so distinct CDR3 sequences, under 15% being singletons. The specimen was PBMCs or a T cell subset sorted from them (not recorded which). The clonotype was recovered from a man younger than 30 who had mild COVID-19 (a few samples of this study predate the infection). Cell type and time point are not known. This chain connects TRBV12-5 to TRBJ2-3, with TRBD1 identical over 8 bases. The CDR3 sequence: CASGSMTGADTQYF. CDR3 DNA: TGTGCTAGTGGTTCGATGACAGGGGCAGATACGCAGTATTTT.